The clone carrying this T cell receptor beta chain was counted at least ten times. What it binds is not known. V lost 5 bases, J lost 7 bases, and 15 bases lay in between. The CDR3 extends over 13 amino acids. The record originates from a study of neurological immune-mediated disorders. Whole-study results and caveats: None of the CDR3 amino acid sequences of expanded clones were shared across subjects, and this suggested private repertoires in all groups.

The unsorted libraries were generated from a total of 2 million PBMCs, which had been stored in RNAlater at -80 C. The cDNA came from 5'RACE, which used 10-nucleotide random UMIs. Every sequencing run generated over 160 million TCR-beta sequences from 15-18 subjects. TCRdb re-called the 5' RACE reads through MiXCR, storing one row per CDR3 protein. Of about 46,000 distinct CDR3 sequences listed, 10% were seen once; the top ten hold roughly 5%. The chain uses TRBV12-3 or TRBV12-4 and TRBJ2-7; D is tentatively TRBD1 or TRBD2 (5 bases each). This sequence was found in a man in his 70s with HTLV-1-associated myelopathy (HAM/TSP). Input material: PBMCs. In nucleotides, the CDR3 is TGTGCCAGCAGTGCCGGCACCTGGGGGGAGCAGTACTTC. This sequence encodes CASSAGTWGEQYF.